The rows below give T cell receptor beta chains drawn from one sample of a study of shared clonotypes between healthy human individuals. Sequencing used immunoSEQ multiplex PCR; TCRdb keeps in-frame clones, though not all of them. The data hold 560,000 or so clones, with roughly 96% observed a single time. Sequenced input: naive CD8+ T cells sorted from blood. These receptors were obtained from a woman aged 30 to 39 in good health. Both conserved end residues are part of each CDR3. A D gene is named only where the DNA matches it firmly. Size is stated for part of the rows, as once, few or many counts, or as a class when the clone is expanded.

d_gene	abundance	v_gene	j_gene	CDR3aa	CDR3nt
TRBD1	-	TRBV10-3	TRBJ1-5	CAISGDRGSNQPQHF	TGTGCCATCAGTGGGGACAGGGGAAGCAATCAGCCCCAGCATTTT
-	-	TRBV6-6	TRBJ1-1	CASSYSEGMNTEAFF	TGTGCCAGCAGTTACTCGGAGGGTATGAACACTGAAGCTTTCTTT
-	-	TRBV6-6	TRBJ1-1	CASCWRDDTEAFF	TGTGCCAGCTGTTGGAGGGACGACACTGAAGCTTTCTTT
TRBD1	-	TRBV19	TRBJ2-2	CASSVDAGTGATGELFF	TGTGCCAGTAGTGTTGACGCCGGGACAGGGGCCACCGGGGAGCTGTTTTTT
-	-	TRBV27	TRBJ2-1	CASSFREIPYNEQFF	TGTGCCAGCAGTTTTCGGGAGATCCCCTACAATGAGCAGTTCTTC
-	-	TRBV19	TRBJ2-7	CASSTVTNSYEQYF	TGTGCCAGTAGTACCGTAACCAACTCCTACGAGCAGTACTTC
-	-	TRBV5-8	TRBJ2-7	CASSFTGRSHEQYF	TGTGCCAGCAGCTTTACCGGGAGATCCCACGAGCAGTACTTC
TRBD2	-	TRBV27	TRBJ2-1	CASSSGGPYNEQFF	TGTGCCAGCAGCTCGGGAGGTCCCTACAATGAGCAGTTCTTC
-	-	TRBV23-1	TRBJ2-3	CASSRDRDSPPGTQYF	TGCGCCAGCAGTCGGGACCGGGACTCCCCGCCCGGCACGCAGTATTTT
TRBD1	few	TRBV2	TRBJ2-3	CASSEALTGGIDTQYF	TGTGCCAGCAGTGAAGCATTGACAGGGGGCATCGATACGCAGTATTTT
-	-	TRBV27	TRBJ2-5	CASSSPGAKETQYF	TGTGCCAGCAGTTCCCCAGGGGCAAAAGAGACCCAGTACTTC
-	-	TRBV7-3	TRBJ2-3	CASSLIGGGLTDTQYF	TGTGCCAGCAGCTTAATTGGGGGAGGACTGACAGATACGCAGTATTTT
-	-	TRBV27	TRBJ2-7	CASKLATGSYEQYF	TGTGCCAGCAAACTCGCGACGGGTTCATACGAGCAGTACTTC
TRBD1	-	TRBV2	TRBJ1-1	CARETDRGFPEAFF	TGTGCCAGGGAGACGGACAGGGGGTTCCCTGAAGCTTTCTTT
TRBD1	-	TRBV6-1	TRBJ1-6	CATRDRYSPLHF	TGTGCCACTCGGGACAGATATTCACCCCTCCACTTT
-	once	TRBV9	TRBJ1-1	CASSADPDIWDTEAFF	TGTGCCAGCAGCGCAGACCCAGACATTTGGGACACTGAAGCTTTCTTT
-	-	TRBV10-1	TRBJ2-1	CASSAGDGEQFF	TGCGCCAGCAGTGCGGGGGATGGCGAGCAGTTCTTC
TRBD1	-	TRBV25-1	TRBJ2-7	CASSDPGQGSYEQYF	TGTGCCAGCAGTGATCCGGGACAGGGGTCCTACGAGCAGTACTTC
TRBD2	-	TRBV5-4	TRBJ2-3	CASSSVPGGGPRGTDTQYF	TGTGCCAGCAGCTCGGTCCCTGGGGGAGGGCCGAGGGGCACAGATACGCAGTATTTT
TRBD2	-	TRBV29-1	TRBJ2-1	CSVEPQGPSGAYNEQFF	TGCAGCGTTGAACCCCAGGGTCCCAGCGGGGCCTACAATGAGCAGTTCTTC
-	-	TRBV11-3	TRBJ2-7	CASSLGGGSEQYF	TGTGCCAGCAGCTTAGGTGGTGGGAGCGAGCAGTACTTC
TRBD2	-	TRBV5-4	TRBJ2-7	CASSTGTSGRFYEQYF	TGTGCCAGCAGCACCGGGACTAGCGGGAGGTTTTACGAGCAGTACTTC
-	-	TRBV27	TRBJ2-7	CASAGRVGYEQYF	TGTGCCAGCGCGGGTAGGGTCGGCTACGAGCAGTACTTC
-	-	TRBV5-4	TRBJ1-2	CASSLAWAGDYGYTF	TGTGCCAGCAGCTTGGCCTGGGCAGGGGACTATGGCTACACCTTC
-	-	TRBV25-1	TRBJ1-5	CASSAPGGEQPQHF	TGTGCCAGCAGTGCCCCGGGGGGAGAACAGCCCCAGCATTTT
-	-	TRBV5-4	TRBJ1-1	CASSRAGNDTEAFF	TGTGCCAGCAGCCGGGCAGGGAATGACACTGAAGCTTTCTTT
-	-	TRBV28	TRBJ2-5	CASSLTGERETQYF	TGTGCCAGCAGTTTGACAGGAGAGAGGGAGACCCAGTACTTC
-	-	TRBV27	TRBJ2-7	CASSLSIGNEQYF	TGTGCCAGCAGTTTATCGATCGGAAACGAGCAGTACTTC
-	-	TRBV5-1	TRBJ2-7	CASSPGGIEQYF	TGCGCCAGCAGCCCCGGAGGGATCGAGCAGTACTTC
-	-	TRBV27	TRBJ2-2	CASSTGTASNTGELFF	TGTGCCAGCAGTACCGGGACCGCCTCGAACACCGGGGAGCTGTTTTTT
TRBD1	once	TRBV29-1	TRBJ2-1	CSVEPGQGNYNEQFF	TGCAGCGTTGAACCGGGACAGGGGAACTACAATGAGCAGTTCTTC
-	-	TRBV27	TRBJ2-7	CASSYTGTRNEQYF	TGTGCCAGCAGTTATACAGGGACAAGGAACGAGCAGTACTTC
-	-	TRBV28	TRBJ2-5	CASSPFQETQYF	TGTGCCAGCAGCCCATTCCAAGAGACCCAGTACTTC
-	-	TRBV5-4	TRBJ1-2	CASSRTAGTNPGYTF	TGTGCCAGCAGCCGAACCGCGGGCACCAACCCGGGCTACACCTTC
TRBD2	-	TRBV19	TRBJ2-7	CASSMASGAGVGEQYF	TGTGCCAGTAGTATGGCGAGTGGAGCGGGAGTCGGCGAGCAGTACTTC
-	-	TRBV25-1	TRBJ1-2	CASSEYSRDGYTF	TGTGCCAGCAGTGAATATAGCAGGGATGGCTACACCTTC
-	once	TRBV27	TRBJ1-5	CASRELENQPQHF	TGTGCCAGCAGGGAACTAGAGAATCAGCCCCAGCATTTT
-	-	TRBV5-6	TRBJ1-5	CASSLSSSNQPQHF	TGTGCCAGCAGCTTGAGTTCTAGCAATCAGCCCCAGCATTTT
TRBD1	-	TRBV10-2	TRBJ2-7	CASSESGDRGSYEQYF	TGCGCCAGCAGTGAGTCTGGGGACAGGGGGTCCTACGAGCAGTACTTC
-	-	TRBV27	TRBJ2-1	CASSLLGFIYNEQFF	TGTGCCAGCAGTTTACTCGGCTTTATCTACAATGAGCAGTTCTTC
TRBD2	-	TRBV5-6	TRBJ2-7	CASSLTSATHEQYF	TGTGCCAGCAGCTTGACTAGCGCTACCCACGAGCAGTACTTC
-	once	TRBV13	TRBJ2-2	CASSSAPGELFF	TGTGCCAGCAGCTCCGCCCCCGGGGAGCTGTTTTTT
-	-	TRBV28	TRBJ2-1	CASSFFGQGAYNEQFF	-
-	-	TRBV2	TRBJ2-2	CAKNRAGTGELFF	TGTGCCAAAAACAGGGCGGGCACCGGGGAGCTGTTTTTT
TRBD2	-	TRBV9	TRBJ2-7	CASSPLGGRGDEQYF	TGTGCCAGCAGCCCCCTGGGAGGGAGAGGTGACGAGCAGTACTTC
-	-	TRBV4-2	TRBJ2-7	CASSQEFPYEQYF	TGTGCCAGCAGCCAAGAATTCCCCTACGAGCAGTACTTC
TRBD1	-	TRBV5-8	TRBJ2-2	CASSLTGGNTGELFF	TGTGCCAGCAGCTTGACAGGGGGGAACACCGGGGAGCTGTTTTTT
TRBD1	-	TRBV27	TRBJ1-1	CASCRPGGNTEAFF	TGTGCCAGCTGTCGTCCAGGGGGGAACACTGAAGCTTTCTTT
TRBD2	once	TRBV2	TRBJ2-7	CASSEELAGGLGEQYF	TGTGCCAGCAGTGAAGAGCTAGCGGGAGGACTGGGGGAGCAGTACTTC
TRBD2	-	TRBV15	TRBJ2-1	CATSREGPVAGAYNEQFF	TGTGCCACCAGCAGAGAAGGACCCGTAGCGGGGGCGTACAATGAGCAGTTCTTC
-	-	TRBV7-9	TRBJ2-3	CASSLVVGGDTQYF	TGTGCCAGCAGCTTAGTAGTAGGGGGGGATACGCAGTATTTT
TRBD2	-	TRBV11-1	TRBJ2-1	CASSQLAGVVVSYEQFF	TGTGCCAGCAGCCAACTAGCGGGAGTCGTTGTAAGCTATGAGCAGTTCTTC
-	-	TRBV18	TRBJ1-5	CASSDEAQPQHF	TGTGCCAGCTCAGATGAGGCCCAGCCCCAGCATTTT
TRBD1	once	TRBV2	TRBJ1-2	CASSEANRGPLDYGYTF	TGTGCCAGCAGTGAGGCAAACAGGGGCCCGCTTGACTATGGCTACACCTTC
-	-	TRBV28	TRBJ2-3	CASSLLSKRPTDTQYF	TGTGCCAGCAGTTTACTGTCCAAGCGGCCCACAGATACGCAGTATTTT
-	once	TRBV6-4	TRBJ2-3	CASSEGGTDTQYF	TGTGCCAGCAGTGAGGGCGGCACAGATACGCAGTATTTT
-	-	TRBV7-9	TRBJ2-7	CASSSFFHDNEQYF	TGTGCCAGCAGCAGCTTTTTTCACGACAACGAGCAGTACTTC